Detailed here is one T cell receptor beta chain. Germline loops: CDR1 LNHDA, CDR2 SQIVND (reference sequence). The CDR3 has 17 amino acids. V lost 3 bases, J lost 10 bases, and 13 bases stayed unmatched. This specimen belongs to a study of blood T cell repertoires in COVID-19. Across the whole study: Samples taken during acute and convalescent COVID-19 were collected in the United States, Italy and Spain. From T cells, B-cell-depleted T cells, or PBMCs came the material, which was cDNA or gDNA.

Authors' data handling: Reference gene primer amplification gave estimated nucleated cell counts. Profiling relied on immunoSEQ multiplex PCR, and the TCRdb table lists in-frame clones only, not all of them. The V and J calls and clone size come from that table; D and trimming were worked out from the DNA. In the table there are around 200,000 clones, over 75% of which are singletons. The J gene is TRBJ1-6, the V gene TRBV19, with 9 bases fitting TRBD1. The receptor's source is a human donor in a cohort sampled during active COVID-19. Material for sequencing was peripheral blood. In DNA, the CDR3 is TGTGCCAGTAGTATCACAGGGGGCCACAATTCCGGATCACCCCTCCACTTT. Encoded protein: CASSITGGHNSGSPLHF.